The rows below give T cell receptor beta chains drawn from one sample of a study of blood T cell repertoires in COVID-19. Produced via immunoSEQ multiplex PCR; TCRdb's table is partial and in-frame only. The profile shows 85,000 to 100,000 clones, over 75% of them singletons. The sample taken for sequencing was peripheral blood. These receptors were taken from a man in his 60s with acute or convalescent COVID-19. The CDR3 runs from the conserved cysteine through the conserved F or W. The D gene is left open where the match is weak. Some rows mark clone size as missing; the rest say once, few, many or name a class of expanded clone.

DNA: TGTGCCAGCAGCCGGGTTGGTGAGCAGTTCTTC; CDR3: CASSRVGEQFF; size: -; J: TRBJ2-1; D: -; V: TRBV7-9
DNA: TGTGCCTGGCCGAGAGGGAACTATGGCTACACCTTC; CDR3: CAWPRGNYGYTF; size: -; J: TRBJ1-2; D: -; V: TRBV30
DNA: TGTGCCAGCTCACCTCCCGGGACAGGGAATAATTCACCCCTCCACTTT; CDR3: CASSPPGTGNNSPLHF; size: -; J: TRBJ1-6; D: TRBD1; V: TRBV18
DNA: TGTGCCAGTAGTATCAGGGGTCTCACTGAAGCTTTCTTT; CDR3: CASSIRGLTEAFF; size: -; J: TRBJ1-1; D: -; V: TRBV19
DNA: TGCGCCAGCAGTTCCAGGGGGCAAGAAGAGACCCAGTACTTC; CDR3: CASSSRGQEETQYF; size: -; J: TRBJ2-5; D: TRBD1; V: TRBV5-1
DNA: TGCGCCAGCAGCCCAGGACAGGGATACTATGGCTACACCTTC; CDR3: CASSPGQGYYGYTF; size: -; J: TRBJ1-2; D: TRBD1; V: TRBV5-1
DNA: TGTGCCTGGAGCCGGGACAGGGGAAAGCTTGGAGCTTTCTTT; CDR3: CAWSRDRGKLGAFF; size: -; J: TRBJ1-1; D: TRBD1; V: TRBV30
DNA: TGTGCCAGCTCCCAGGGGACGTATGGCTACACCTTC; CDR3: CASSQGTYGYTF; size: -; J: TRBJ1-2; D: -; V: TRBV11-3
DNA: TGTGCCAGCAGCCTCCGACAGGGGTGGGACTATGGCTACACCTTC; CDR3: CASSLRQGWDYGYTF; size: once; J: TRBJ1-2; D: TRBD1; V: TRBV7-2
DNA: TGTGCCAGCAGTGAAGCGGGGAGGGTCTATGGCTACACCTTC; CDR3: CASSEAGRVYGYTF; size: -; J: TRBJ1-2; D: -; V: TRBV6-1
DNA: TGTGCCAGTAGTAACTCTCTCGGGACAGGGATTAGCAATCAGCCCCAGCATTTT; CDR3: CASSNSLGTGISNQPQHF; size: -; J: TRBJ1-5; D: TRBD1; V: TRBV19
DNA: TGCGCCAGCAGCTTTCAGGGAACTGAAGCTTTCTTT; CDR3: CASSFQGTEAFF; size: -; J: TRBJ1-1; D: -; V: TRBV5-1
DNA: TGTGCCAGCAGCCCCCGCGTGGGCTCGGGGACTGAAGCTTTCTTT; CDR3: CASSPRVGSGTEAFF; size: once; J: TRBJ1-1; D: -; V: TRBV13
DNA: TGTGCCAGCAGTTTTTCCCCGGGACAGGCGCAAGAGACCCAGTACTTC; CDR3: CASSFSPGQAQETQYF; size: -; J: TRBJ2-5; D: TRBD1; V: TRBV2
DNA: TGTGCCAGCAGCTTGGGAGGGGACAGGCCTAACTATGGCTACACCTTC; CDR3: CASSLGGDRPNYGYTF; size: -; J: TRBJ1-2; D: TRBD1; V: TRBV5-6
DNA: TGTGCCAGCAGCCAAGAGGGGTGGGGCGGGATGGACTATGGCTACACCTTC; CDR3: CASSQEGWGGMDYGYTF; size: -; J: TRBJ1-2; D: -; V: TRBV3-1/TRBV3-2
DNA: TGCGCCAGCAGCCGTCTGGGACTTACGAACACTGAAGCTTTCTTT; CDR3: CASSRLGLTNTEAFF; size: -; J: TRBJ1-1; D: -; V: TRBV5-1
DNA: TGCGCCAGCAGGCAGGGAATTTCCCAGCCCCAGCATTTT; CDR3: CASRQGISQPQHF; size: -; J: TRBJ1-5; D: -; V: TRBV5-1
DNA: TGTGCCAGCAGCCTACAGGGGGCTGAAGCTAATGAAAAACTGTTTTTT; CDR3: CASSLQGAEANEKLFF; size: -; J: TRBJ1-4; D: TRBD1; V: TRBV16
DNA: TGTGCCAGCAGCGGCGCCGGGACAGGGCCGCCTGAAGCTTTCTTT; CDR3: CASSGAGTGPPEAFF; size: -; J: TRBJ1-1; D: TRBD1; V: TRBV5-6
DNA: TGTGCCTGGTGGCCCGGGACAGGGTTTAGCACTAATGAAAAACTGTTTTTT; CDR3: CAWWPGTGFSTNEKLFF; size: -; J: TRBJ1-4; D: TRBD1; V: TRBV30
DNA: TGTGCCAGTAAGGACAGGGGATGGTTCACCGGGGAGCTGTTTTTT; CDR3: CASKDRGWFTGELFF; size: -; J: TRBJ2-2; D: TRBD1; V: TRBV19
DNA: TGTGCCAGCAGGAGGGCGCTTAATGAAAAACTGTTTTTT; CDR3: CASRRALNEKLFF; size: -; J: TRBJ1-4; D: -; V: TRBV6-5
DNA: TGTGCCTGGAGTGGGCGACTAGCGTTCCCGGGTAGTGGCACAGATACGCAGTATTTT; CDR3: CAWSGRLAFPGSGTDTQYF; size: -; J: TRBJ2-3; D: TRBD2; V: TRBV30
DNA: TGTGCCAGCAGGAGTTATTCGAGGGCACCGAACACCGGGGAGCTGTTTTTT; CDR3: CASRSYSRAPNTGELFF; size: -; J: TRBJ2-2; D: -; V: TRBV3-1/TRBV3-2
DNA: TGTGCCAGCAGTAGGGACACTGCGGGTCTTGGCTACACCTTC; CDR3: CASSRDTAGLGYTF; size: -; J: TRBJ1-2; D: -; V: TRBV6-4
DNA: TGTGCCACCAGCCCCGGAGGCAGTGGAAACACCATATATTTT; CDR3: CATSPGGSGNTIYF; size: -; J: TRBJ1-3; D: -; V: TRBV15
DNA: TGTGCCAGCTCACCTGGGGGCGGAAATAACTATGGCTACACCTTC; CDR3: CASSPGGGNNYGYTF; size: -; J: TRBJ1-2; D: -; V: TRBV18
DNA: TGTGCCAGCAGTTACGACTGGGGACTGAATGAAAAACTGTTTTTT; CDR3: CASSYDWGLNEKLFF; size: -; J: TRBJ1-4; D: -; V: TRBV6-5
DNA: TGTGCCAGCTCAGGACTAGCGGGGGAGACCCAGTACTTC; CDR3: CASSGLAGETQYF; size: once; J: TRBJ2-5; D: TRBD2; V: TRBV18
DNA: TGTGCCAGCAGTACAGGGGCCCAGCCCCAGCATTTT; CDR3: CASSTGAQPQHF; size: -; J: TRBJ1-5; D: TRBD1; V: TRBV28
DNA: TGTGCCAGCAGCCAAGAGTACACGACATACAATGAGCAGTTCTTC; CDR3: CASSQEYTTYNEQFF; size: -; J: TRBJ2-1; D: -; V: TRBV4-2